The rows below give T cell receptor beta chains drawn from one sample of a study of vaccination and CD4 T cells after COVID-19. These receptors lack a known antigen. One entry per CDR3 protein results from TCRdb running MiXCR on the PCR reads. The sample holds approximately 10,000 distinct CDR3 sequences, roughly three fifths seen once. The specimen comprised cultured CD4+ T cells from blood, sampled after SARS-CoV-2 vaccination. All receptors come from a human donor with COVID-19. Both conserved end residues are trimmed from each CDR3. Fields, in order: V gene, J gene, CDR3 protein.

TRBV6-5	TRBJ1-1	ASSYGTGKGSEAF
TRBV7-6	TRBJ1-1	ASSLGENTEAF
TRBV7-9	TRBJ1-5	ASGQDNQPQH
TRBV11-2	TRBJ1-1	ASSFLRGTEAF
TRBV6-5	TRBJ2-7	ASSYAGSGSEQY
TRBV7-3	TRBJ2-3	ARLATDTQY